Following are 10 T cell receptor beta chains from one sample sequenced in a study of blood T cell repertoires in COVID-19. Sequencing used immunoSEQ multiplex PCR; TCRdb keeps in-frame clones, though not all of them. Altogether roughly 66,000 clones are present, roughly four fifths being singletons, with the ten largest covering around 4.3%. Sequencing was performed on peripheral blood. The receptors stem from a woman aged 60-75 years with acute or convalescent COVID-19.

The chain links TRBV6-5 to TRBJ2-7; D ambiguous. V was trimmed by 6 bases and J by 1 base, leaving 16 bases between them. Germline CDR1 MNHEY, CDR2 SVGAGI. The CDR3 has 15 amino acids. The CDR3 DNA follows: TGTGCCAGCAGAGTCGACACCTCTATATCCTACGAGCAGTACTTC. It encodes CASRVDTSISYEQYF.

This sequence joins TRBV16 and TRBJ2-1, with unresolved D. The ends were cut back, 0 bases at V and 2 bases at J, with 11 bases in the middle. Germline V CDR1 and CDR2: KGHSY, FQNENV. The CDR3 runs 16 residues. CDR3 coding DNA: TGTGCCAGCAGCCAATCGTGGCAGTCGACCTACAATGAGCAGTTCTTC. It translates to CASSQSWQSTYNEQFF.

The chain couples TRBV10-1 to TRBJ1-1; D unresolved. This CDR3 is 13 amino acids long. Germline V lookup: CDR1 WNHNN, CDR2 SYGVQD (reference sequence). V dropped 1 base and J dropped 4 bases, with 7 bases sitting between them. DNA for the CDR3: TGCGCCAGCAGTGAGTTGTCGGGCACTGAAGCTTTCTTT. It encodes CASSELSGTEAFF.

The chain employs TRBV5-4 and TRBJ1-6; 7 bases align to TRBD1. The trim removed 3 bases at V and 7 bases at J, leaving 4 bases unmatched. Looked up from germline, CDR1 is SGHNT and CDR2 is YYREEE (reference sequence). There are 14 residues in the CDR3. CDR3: CASSSGTENSPLHF. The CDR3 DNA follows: TGTGCCAGCAGCTCCGGGACAGAAAATTCACCCCTCCACTTT.

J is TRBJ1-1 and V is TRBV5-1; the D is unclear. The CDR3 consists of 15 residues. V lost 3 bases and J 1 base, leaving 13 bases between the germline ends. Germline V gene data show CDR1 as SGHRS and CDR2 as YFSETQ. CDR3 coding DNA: TGCGCCAGCAGCTCTGGAGGGCGAGGGAACACTGAAGCTTTCTTT. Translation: CASSSGGRGNTEAFF.

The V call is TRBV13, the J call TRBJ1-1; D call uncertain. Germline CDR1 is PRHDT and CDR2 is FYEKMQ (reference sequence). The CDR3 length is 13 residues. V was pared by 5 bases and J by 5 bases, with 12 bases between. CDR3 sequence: CASSRWRETEAFF. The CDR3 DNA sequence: TGTGCCAGCAGCAGATGGAGGGAAACTGAAGCTTTCTTT. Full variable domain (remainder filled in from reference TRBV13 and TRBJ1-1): AAGVIQSPRHLIKEKRETATLKCYPIPRHDTVYWYQQGPGQDPQFLISFYEKMQSDKGSIPDRFSAQQFSDYHSELNMSSLELGDSALYFCASSRWRETEAFFGQGTRLTVV.

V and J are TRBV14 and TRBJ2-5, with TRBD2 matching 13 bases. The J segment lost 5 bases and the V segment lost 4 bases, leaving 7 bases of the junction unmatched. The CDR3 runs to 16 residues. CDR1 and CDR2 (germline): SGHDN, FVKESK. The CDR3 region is CASSPGTSGMQETQYF. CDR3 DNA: TGTGCCAGCAGCCCCGGGACTAGCGGGATGCAGGAGACCCAGTACTTC.

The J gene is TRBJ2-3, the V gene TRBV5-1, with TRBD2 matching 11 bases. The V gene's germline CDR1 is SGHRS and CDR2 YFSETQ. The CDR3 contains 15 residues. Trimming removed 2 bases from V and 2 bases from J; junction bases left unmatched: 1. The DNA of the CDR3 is TGCGCCAGCAGCTTACTAGCGGGGGACACAGATACGCAGTATTTT. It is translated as CASSLLAGDTDTQYF.

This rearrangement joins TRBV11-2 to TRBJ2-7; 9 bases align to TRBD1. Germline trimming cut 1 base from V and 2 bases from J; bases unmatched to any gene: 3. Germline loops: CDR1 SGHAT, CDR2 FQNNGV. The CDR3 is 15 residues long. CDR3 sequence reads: CASSLAGQGTYEQYF. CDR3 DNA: TGTGCCAGCAGCTTAGCGGGACAGGGAACCTACGAGCAGTACTTC.

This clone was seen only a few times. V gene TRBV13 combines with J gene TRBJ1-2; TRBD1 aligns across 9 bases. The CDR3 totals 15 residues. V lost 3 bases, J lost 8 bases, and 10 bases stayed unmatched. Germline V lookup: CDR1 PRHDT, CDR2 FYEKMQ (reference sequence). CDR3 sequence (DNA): TGTGCCAGCAGCTTCGGACAGGGGAATGAACGCGGCTACACCTTC. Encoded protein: CASSFGQGNERGYTF.